This T cell receptor (beta chain) was found in a study of neurological immune-mediated disorders (dated by TCRdb to about 2019). About the full investigation: Among the approximately 35 multiple sclerosis patients, approximately 30 had relapsing-remitting MS and 3 had secondary progressive MS. The study compared peripheral blood TCR-beta repertoires of HTLV-I-associated myelopathy (HAM/TSP) patients, multiple sclerosis patients and healthy controls using UMI-based sequencing. The approximately 96 TCR-beta libraries covered PBMC samples along with longitudinal samples, technical triplicates, and paired sorted CD4+ and CD8+ T-cell subsets. Longitudinal HAM/TSP and healthy donors were sampled at 3 time-points each (about 3-45 month intervals). The cohort comprised about 68 subjects: 14 HAM/TSP patients, some 34 multiple sclerosis patients and around 20 healthy controls. Summary of the overall study and its limitations: No identical CDR3 amino acid sequences were shared among expanded clones across subjects, suggesting private TCR-beta repertoires in all groups. In phylogenetic analysis, the repertoires of 18 of 34 MS patients grouped into a cluster of related CDR3 sequences, which suggests a possible signature at the repertoire level. TCR clonal expansion was greatest in HAM/TSP patients and smallest in MS patients, who ranked below even healthy controls. The MS cluster was not associated with any clinical or MRI features, and the authors stated that larger cohorts are needed.

To note about this clonotype: Its cognate antigen has yet to be identified. This may arise from a read error, as a much more abundant clone is one base away.

cDNA was synthesized by template-switch 5'RACE using a primer with a 10-nucleotide random unique molecular identifier that tagged each TCR transcript. Every sequencing run covered 15-18 subjects and yielded more than 200 million TCR-beta sequences. Total RNA was extracted with the RNeasy kit. The KAPA Real-time Library Amplification kit was used to amplify TCR-beta VDJ regions with primers targeting the TCR constant region and the 5'RACE anchor. Sample indexes and Illumina adaptors were added in a first PCR, and a second PCR then increased library yield. After purification with Ampure beads, the TCR product of roughly 650 bp was size-selected on a 2% E-gel SizeSelection system. Library quality was checked on a Bioanalyzer, concentration was measured with Qubit, and libraries were quantified with the Kapa Library Quantification kit before pooling. An Illumina HiSeq 2500 was used to sequence the libraries paired-end at 2 x 150 bp. To increase sequence diversity, about 25-31% phiX was spiked into each library pool. The published analysis was carried out like this. Quality-filtered reads were processed with the UMI-based MiGEC pipeline, which removed over 75% of raw TCR sequences during error correction. IMGT germline references were used for aligning VDJ genes, and each clonotype was defined as a unique CDR3 amino acid sequence together with its V-J genes. Clonal expansion, Shannon diversity, and CDR3 relatedness (CalcPairwiseDistances, ClusterSamples) were evaluated with VDJtools, and phylogenetic trees were built with CLCbio workbench. A clone was classed as expanded if it had 8 or more unique UMIs, a cutoff based on coefficient-of-variation modelling across technical triplicates. TCRdb itself trimmed the public reads at Q25 with fastp, ran MiXCR and retained productive beta chains. Merged by CDR3 protein, the rows form single entries marked with the most common genes and DNA. The V and J calls and clone size are TCRdb's, not the authors'. Here the sample has 65,000 to 85,000 distinct CDR3 sequences; around 6% occur a single time. Roughly 7.3% of the sample comes from the top ten.

CDR1 is given as DFQATT and CDR2 as SNEGSKA, both from the germline V gene (reference sequence). There are 13 amino acids in the CDR3, from cysteine to phenylalanine inclusive. Of all the DNA, just the CDR3 is kept, 39 bases in frame from base 1. V and J lose 0 bases and 7 bases, and a span of 9 bases separates them. What this sample's time point label stands for: longitudinal time-point 2. For the unsorted PBMC libraries, 2 million PBMCs were stored in RNAlater at -80 degrees C until RNA extraction and were used to generate the libraries. The multiple sclerosis patients were enrolled in a US clinical protocol that used magnetic resonance imaging to evaluate disease progression. Peripheral blood underwent Ficoll-Hypaque density gradient centrifugation to isolate PBMCs, which were then cryopreserved in liquid nitrogen.

The chain couples TRBV20-1 to TRBJ1-4; no D segment can be confidently identified. The receptor comes from a woman in her sixties with multiple sclerosis. The sequencing sample was made of PBMCs. The CDR3 region reads CSARDQVAEKLFF. In nucleotide form, the sequence is TGCAGTGCTAGAGACCAGGTGGCTGAAAAACTGTTTTTT.